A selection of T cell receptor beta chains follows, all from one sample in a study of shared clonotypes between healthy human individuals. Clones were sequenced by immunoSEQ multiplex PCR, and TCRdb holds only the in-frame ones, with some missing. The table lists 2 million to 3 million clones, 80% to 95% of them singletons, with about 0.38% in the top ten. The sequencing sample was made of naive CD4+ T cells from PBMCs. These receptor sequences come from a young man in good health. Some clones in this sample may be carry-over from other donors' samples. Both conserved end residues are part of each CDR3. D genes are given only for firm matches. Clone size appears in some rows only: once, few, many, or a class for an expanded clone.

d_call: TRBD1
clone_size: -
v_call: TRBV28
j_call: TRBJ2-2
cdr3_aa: CASSSTGGVNTGELFF
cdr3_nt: TGTGCCAGCAGTTCGACAGGGGGTGTGAACACCGGGGAGCTGTTTTTT

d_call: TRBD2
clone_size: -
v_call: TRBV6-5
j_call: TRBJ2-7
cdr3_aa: CASSHTSGRAYEQYF
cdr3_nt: TGTGCCAGCAGTCATACTAGCGGGAGGGCCTACGAGCAGTACTTC

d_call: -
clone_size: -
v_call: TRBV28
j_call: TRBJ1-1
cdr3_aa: CASSLLQPNTEAFF
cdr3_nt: TGTGCCAGCAGTTTATTGCAGCCTAACACTGAAGCTTTCTTT

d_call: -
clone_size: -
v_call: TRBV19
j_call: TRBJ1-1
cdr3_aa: CASSVLGSYTEAFF
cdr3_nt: TGTGCCAGTAGTGTCCTGGGATCTTACACTGAAGCTTTCTTT

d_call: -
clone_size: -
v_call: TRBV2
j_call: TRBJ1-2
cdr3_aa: CASSEMEGSVGYTF
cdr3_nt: TGTGCCAGCAGTGAAATGGAGGGGAGCGTGGGCTACACCTTC

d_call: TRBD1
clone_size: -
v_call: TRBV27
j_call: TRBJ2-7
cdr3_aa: CASTPGQGYEQYF
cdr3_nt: TGTGCCAGCACTCCCGGACAGGGCTACGAGCAGTACTTC

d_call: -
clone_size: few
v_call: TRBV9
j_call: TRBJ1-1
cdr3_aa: CASKGAGNTEAFF
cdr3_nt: TGTGCCAGCAAGGGAGCGGGGAACACTGAAGCTTTCTTT

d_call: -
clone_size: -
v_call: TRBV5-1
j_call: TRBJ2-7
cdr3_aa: CASRTGQSYEQYF
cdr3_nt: TGCGCCAGCAGAACCGGACAGAGCTACGAGCAGTACTTC

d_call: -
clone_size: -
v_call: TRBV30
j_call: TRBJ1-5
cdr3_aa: CAWSIGSLNQPQHF
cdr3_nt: TGTGCCTGGAGTATAGGCAGTTTAAATCAGCCCCAGCATTTT

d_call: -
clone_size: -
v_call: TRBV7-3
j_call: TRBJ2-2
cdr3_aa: CASSLGQGTGELFF
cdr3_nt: TGTGCCAGCAGCTTAGGGCAGGGCACCGGGGAGCTGTTTTTT

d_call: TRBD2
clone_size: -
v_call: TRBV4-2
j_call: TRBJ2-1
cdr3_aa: CASSQEGLAGENEQFF
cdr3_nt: TGTGCCAGCAGCCAGGAGGGACTAGCGGGAGAAAATGAGCAGTTCTTC

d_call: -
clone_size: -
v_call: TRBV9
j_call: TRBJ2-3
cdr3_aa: CASSPTASTDTQYF
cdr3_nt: TGTGCCAGCAGCCCGACGGCGAGCACAGATACGCAGTATTTT

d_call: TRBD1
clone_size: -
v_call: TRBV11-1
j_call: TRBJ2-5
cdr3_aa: CASSLARTGGQETQYF
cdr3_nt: TGTGCCAGCAGCTTAGCCCGGACAGGGGGCCAAGAGACCCAGTACTTC

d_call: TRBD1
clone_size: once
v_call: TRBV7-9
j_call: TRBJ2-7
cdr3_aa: CASSLIGTGTVGQYF
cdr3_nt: TGTGCCAGCAGCTTAATCGGGACAGGGACGGTCGGGCAGTACTTC

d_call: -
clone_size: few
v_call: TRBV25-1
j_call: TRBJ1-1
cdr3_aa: CASSEDRRGMNTEAFF
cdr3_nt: TGTGCCAGCAGTGAAGACCGCAGGGGAATGAACACTGAAGCTTTCTTT

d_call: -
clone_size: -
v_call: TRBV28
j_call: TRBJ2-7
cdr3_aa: CASIGAPGSYEQYF
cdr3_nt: TGTGCCAGCATTGGGGCCCCCGGGTCCTACGAGCAGTACTTC

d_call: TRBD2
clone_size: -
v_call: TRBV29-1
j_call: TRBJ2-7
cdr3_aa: CSVERVLAGSYEQYF
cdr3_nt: TGCAGCGTTGAACGTGTACTAGCGGGGTCCTACGAGCAGTACTTC

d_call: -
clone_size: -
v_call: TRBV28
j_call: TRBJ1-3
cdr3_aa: CASGETGSPGGNTIYF
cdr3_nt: TGTGCCAGCGGAGAGACGGGATCGCCAGGAGGAAACACCATATATTTT

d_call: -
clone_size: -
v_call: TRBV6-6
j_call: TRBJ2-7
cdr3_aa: CASSRMMGAYEQYF
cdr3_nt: TGTGCCAGCAGTCGAATGATGGGGGCATACGAGCAGTACTTC

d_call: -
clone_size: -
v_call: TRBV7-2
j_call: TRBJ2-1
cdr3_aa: CASTPSGAVNEQFF
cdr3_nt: TGTGCCAGCACCCCATCGGGGGCCGTCAATGAGCAGTTCTTC

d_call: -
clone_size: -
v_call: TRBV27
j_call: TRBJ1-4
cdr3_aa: CASRTTGTVGKLFF
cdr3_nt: TGTGCCAGCAGAACGACCGGCACCGTTGGAAAACTGTTTTTT

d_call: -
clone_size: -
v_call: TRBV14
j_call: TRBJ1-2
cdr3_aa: CASSQKQGLDYGYTF
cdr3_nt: TGTGCCAGCAGCCAGAAGCAGGGGTTGGACTATGGCTACACCTTC

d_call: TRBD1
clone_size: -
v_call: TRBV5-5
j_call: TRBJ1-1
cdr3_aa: CASRWDRFSTEAFF
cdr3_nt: TGTGCCAGCAGGTGGGACAGGTTCTCCACTGAAGCTTTCTTT

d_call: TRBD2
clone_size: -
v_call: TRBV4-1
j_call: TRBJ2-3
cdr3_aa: CASSQRSTSGRDPDTQYF
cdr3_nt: TGCGCCAGCAGCCAACGCTCGACTAGCGGGAGAGACCCAGATACGCAGTATTTT

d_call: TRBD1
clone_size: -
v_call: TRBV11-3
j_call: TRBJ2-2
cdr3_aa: CASSPYRGRDTGELFF
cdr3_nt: TGTGCCAGCAGCCCATACAGGGGGCGCGACACCGGGGAGCTGTTTTTT

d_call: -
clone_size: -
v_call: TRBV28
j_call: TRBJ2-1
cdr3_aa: CASTGAYNEQFF
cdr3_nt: TGTGCCAGCACCGGGGCCTACAATGAGCAGTTCTTC

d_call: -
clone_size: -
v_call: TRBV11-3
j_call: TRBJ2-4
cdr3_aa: CASSRQVPLGNIQYF
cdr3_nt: TGTGCCAGCAGCAGACAGGTCCCTTTGGGGAACATTCAGTACTTC

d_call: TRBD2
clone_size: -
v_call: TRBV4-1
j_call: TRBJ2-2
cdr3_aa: CASSRPGGPPGELFF
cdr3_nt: TGCGCCAGCAGCCGGCCGGGAGGGCCACCCGGGGAGCTGTTTTTT

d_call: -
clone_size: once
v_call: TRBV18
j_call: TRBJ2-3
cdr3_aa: CASSPTGRRLPDTQYF
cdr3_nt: TGTGCCAGCTCACCCACGGGGAGAAGGTTGCCAGATACGCAGTATTTT

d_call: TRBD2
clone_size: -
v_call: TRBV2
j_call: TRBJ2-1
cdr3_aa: CASSDRLAGPYNEQFF
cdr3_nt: TGTGCCAGCAGTGACCGACTAGCGGGGCCCTACAATGAGCAGTTCTTC

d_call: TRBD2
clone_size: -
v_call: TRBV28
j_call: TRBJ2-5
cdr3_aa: CASSLGGTQETQYF
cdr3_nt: TGTGCCAGCAGTTTGGGGGGGACTCAAGAGACCCAGTACTTC

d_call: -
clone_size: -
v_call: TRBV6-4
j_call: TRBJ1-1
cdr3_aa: CASSEMGGTEAFF
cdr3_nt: TGTGCCAGCAGTGAGATGGGGGGTACTGAAGCTTTCTTT

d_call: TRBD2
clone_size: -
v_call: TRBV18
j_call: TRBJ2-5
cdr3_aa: CASSPGLDGETQYF
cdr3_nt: TGTGCCAGCTCCCCGGGACTAGATGGGGAGACCCAGTACTTC

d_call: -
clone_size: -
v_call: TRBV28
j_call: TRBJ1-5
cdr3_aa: CASSLVDAPKHF
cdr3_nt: TGTGCCAGCAGCTTAGTGGACGCTCCCAAGCATTTT

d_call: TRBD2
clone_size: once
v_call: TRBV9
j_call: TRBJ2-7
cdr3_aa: CASSATSGSVYEQYF
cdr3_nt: TGTGCCAGCAGCGCCACTAGCGGGAGTGTATACGAGCAGTACTTC

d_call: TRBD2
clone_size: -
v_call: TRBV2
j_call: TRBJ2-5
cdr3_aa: CASSGGLAGLDETQYF
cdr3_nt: TGTGCCAGCAGTGGGGGACTAGCGGGACTGGATGAGACCCAGTACTTC

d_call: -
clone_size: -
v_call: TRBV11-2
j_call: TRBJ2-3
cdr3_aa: CASSPGSWGSGDTDTQYF
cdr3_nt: TGTGCCAGCAGCCCCGGATCCTGGGGGTCGGGGGACACAGATACGCAGTATTTT

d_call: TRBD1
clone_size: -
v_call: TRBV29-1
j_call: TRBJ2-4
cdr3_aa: CSVGDRTKNIQYF
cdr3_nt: TGCAGCGTTGGGGACAGGACCAAAAACATTCAGTACTTC

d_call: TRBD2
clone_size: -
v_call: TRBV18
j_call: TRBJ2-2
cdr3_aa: CASSLSGRGTGELFF
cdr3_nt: TGTGCCAGCTCACTTAGCGGGAGAGGGACCGGGGAGCTGTTTTTT

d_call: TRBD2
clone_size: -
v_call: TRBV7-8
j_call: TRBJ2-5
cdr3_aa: CASSLAGGETQYF
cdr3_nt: TGTGCCAGCAGCTTAGCGGGAGGGGAGACCCAGTACTTC

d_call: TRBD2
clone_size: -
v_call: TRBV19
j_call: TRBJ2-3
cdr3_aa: CASSIRRTSAWGADTQYF
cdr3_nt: TGTGCCAGTAGTATCCGTCGGACTAGCGCTTGGGGGGCAGATACGCAGTATTTT

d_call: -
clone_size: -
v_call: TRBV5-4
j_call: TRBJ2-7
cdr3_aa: CASSLRQSPYEQYF
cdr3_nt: TGTGCCAGCAGCTTGCGGCAGAGCCCCTACGAGCAGTACTTC